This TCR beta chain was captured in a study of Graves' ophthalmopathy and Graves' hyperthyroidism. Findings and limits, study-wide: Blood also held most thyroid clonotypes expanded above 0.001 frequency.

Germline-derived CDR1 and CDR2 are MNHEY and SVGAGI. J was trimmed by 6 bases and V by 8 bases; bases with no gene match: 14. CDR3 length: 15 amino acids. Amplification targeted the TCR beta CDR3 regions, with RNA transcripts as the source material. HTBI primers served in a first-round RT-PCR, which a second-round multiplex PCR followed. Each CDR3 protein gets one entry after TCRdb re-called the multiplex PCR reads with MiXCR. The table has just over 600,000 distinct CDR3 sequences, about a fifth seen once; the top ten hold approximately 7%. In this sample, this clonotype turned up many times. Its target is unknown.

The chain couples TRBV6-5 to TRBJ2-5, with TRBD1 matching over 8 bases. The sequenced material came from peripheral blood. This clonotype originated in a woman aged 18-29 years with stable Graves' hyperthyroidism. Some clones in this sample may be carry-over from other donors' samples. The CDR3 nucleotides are TGTGCCAGCCAGGCTCCAGGACAGGGTGAAAAGACCCAGTACTTC. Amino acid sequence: CASQAPGQGEKTQYF.